This TCR beta chain was captured by sequencing in a study of T cells in Graves' hyperthyroidism and ophthalmopathy. This clonotype was counted ten times or more. Researchers took RNA transcripts and amplified the TCR beta CDR3 regions from them. TCR CDR3 regions were first amplified by RT-PCR with HTBI primers. MiXCR, run by TCRdb on the multiplex PCR reads, gives a single entry per CDR3 protein. The sample includes around 520,000 distinct CDR3 sequences, 24% of them seen just once. CDR1 MNHNS and CDR2 SASEGT come from the germline V gene. CDR3 length: 13 residues. Trimming stripped 5 bases from V and 0 bases from J, with 5 bases between.

This chain uses TRBV6-1 with TRBJ1-5; D is uncertain. The clonotype comes from a woman aged 25 to 39 with Graves' ophthalmopathy. Sequencing was done on a sample of blood. As DNA, the CDR3 is TGTGCCAGCAGTCCAAATAGCAATCAGCCCCAGCATTTT. Its translation: CASSPNSNQPQHF.